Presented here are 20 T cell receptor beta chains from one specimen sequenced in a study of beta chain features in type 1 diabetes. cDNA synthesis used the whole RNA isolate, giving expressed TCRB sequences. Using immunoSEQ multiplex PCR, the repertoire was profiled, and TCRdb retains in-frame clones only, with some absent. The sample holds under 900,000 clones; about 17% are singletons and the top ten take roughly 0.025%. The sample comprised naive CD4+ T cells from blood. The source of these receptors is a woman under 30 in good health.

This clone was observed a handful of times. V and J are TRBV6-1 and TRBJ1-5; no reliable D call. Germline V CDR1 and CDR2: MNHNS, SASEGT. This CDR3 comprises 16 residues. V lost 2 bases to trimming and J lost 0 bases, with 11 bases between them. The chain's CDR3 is CASSELQPYSNQPQHF. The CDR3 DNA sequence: TGTGCCAGCAGTGAATTGCAGCCTTATAGCAATCAGCCCCAGCATTTT.

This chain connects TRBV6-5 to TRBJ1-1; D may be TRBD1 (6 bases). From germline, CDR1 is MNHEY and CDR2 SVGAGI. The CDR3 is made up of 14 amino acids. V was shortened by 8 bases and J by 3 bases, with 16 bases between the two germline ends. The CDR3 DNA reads TGTGCCAGCGCGCCAAGGGGGTGGGACACTGAAGCTTTCTTT. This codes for CASAPRGWDTEAFF.

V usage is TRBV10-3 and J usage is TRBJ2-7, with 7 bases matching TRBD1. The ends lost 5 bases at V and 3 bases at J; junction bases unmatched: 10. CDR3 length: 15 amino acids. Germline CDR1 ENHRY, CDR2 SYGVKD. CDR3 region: CAISLGDRGGYEQYF. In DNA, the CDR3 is TGTGCCATCAGTCTGGGGGACAGAGGAGGCTACGAGCAGTACTTC.

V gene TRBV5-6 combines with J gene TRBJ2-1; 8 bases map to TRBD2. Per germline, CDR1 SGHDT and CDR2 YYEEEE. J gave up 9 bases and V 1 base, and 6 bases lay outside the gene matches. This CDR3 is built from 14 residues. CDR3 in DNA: TGTGCCAGCAGCTTGCCTAGCGGGTTACTTGAGCAGTTCTTC. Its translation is CASSLPSGLLEQFF.

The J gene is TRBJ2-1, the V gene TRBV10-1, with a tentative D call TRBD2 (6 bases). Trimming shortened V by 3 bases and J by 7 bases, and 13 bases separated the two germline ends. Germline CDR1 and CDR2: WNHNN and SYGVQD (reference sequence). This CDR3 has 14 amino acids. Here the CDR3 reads CASSDGSQRNEQFF. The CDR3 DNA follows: TGCGCCAGCAGTGACGGGAGTCAACGGAATGAGCAGTTCTTC.

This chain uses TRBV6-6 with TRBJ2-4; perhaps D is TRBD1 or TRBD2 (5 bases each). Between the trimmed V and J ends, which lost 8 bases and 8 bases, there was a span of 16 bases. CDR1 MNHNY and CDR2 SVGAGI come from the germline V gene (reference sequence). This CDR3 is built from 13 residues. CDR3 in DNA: TGTGCCAGCCGGGACCCAACGGGCGACATTCAGTACTTC. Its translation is CASRDPTGDIQYF.

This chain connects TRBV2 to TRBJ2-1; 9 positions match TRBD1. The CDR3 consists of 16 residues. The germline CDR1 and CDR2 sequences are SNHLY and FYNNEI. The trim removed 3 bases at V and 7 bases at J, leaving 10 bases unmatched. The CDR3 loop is CASSDLASGQGNEQFF. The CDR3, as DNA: TGTGCCAGCAGTGATCTCGCTTCGGGACAGGGAAATGAGCAGTTCTTC.

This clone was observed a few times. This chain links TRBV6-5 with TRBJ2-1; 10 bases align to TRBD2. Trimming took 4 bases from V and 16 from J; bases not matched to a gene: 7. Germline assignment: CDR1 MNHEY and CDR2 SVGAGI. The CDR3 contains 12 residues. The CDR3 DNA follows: TGTGCCAGCAGTTCGACTAGCGGGTCCTACTTCTTC. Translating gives CASSSTSGSYFF.

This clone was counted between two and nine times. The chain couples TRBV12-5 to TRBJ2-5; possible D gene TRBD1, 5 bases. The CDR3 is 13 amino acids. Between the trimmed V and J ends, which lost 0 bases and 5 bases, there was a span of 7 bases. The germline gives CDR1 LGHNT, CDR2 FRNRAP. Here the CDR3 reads CASGLVGAETQYF. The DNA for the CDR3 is TGTGCTAGTGGTTTGGTAGGGGCGGAGACCCAGTACTTC.

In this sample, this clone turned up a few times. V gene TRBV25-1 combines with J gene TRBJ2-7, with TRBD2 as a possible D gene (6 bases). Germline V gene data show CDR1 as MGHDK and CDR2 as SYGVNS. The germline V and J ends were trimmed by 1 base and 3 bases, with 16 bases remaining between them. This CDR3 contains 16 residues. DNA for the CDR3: TGTGCCAGCAGTGAATTGGACTACCAGGACCACTACGAGCAGTACTTC. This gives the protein CASSELDYQDHYEQYF.

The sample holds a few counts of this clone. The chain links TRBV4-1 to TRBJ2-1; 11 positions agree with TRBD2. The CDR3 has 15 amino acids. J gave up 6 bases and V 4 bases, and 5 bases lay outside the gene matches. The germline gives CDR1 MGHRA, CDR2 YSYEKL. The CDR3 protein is CASSPIAGGPNEQFF. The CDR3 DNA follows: TGCGCCAGCAGCCCGATAGCGGGAGGGCCCAATGAGCAGTTCTTC.

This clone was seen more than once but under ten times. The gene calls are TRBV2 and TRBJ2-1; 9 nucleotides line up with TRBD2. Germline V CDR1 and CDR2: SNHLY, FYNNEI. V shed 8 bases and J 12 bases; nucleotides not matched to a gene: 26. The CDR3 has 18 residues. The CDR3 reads CASGRGSREGPTIRGQFF. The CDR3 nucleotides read TGTGCCAGCGGAAGGGGGTCGCGGGAGGGACCTACCATCCGTGGGCAGTTCTTC.

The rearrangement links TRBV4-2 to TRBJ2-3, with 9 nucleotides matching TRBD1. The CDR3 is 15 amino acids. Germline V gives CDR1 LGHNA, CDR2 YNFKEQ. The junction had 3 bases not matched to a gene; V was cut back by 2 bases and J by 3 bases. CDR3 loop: CASSQKQGATDTQYF. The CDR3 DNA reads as TGTGCCAGCAGCCAAAAACAGGGGGCTACAGATACGCAGTATTTT.

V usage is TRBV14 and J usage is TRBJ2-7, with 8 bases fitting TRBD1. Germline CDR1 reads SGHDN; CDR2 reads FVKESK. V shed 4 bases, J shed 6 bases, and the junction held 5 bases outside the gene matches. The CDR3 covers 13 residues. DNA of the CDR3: TGTGCCAGCAGCCGAAGACAGGGGTCCGAGCAGTACTTC. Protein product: CASSRRQGSEQYF.

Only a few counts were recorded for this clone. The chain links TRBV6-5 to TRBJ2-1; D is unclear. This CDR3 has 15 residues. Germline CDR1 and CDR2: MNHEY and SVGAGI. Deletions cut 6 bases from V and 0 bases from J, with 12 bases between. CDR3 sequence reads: CASSPDLSSYNEQFF. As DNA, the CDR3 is TGTGCCAGCAGCCCAGACTTGAGCTCCTACAATGAGCAGTTCTTC.

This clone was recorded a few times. Here the CDR3 DNA reads TGTGCCAGCAGCCCCGGGACTAGCCGTTACAATGAGCAGTTCTTC. Its translation is CASSPGTSRYNEQFF. The V and J genes are TRBV9 and TRBJ2-1; 9 nucleotides line up with TRBD2. Germline trimming cut 4 bases from V and 4 bases from J; bases unmatched to any gene: 6. Germline CDR1 SGDLS, CDR2 YYNGEE. The length of the CDR3 is 15 residues.

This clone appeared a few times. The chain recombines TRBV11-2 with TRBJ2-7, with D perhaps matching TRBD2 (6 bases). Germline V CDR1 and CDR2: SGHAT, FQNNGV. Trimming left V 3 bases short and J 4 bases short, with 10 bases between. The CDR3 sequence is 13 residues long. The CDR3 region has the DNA TGTGCCAGCAGCTTTTCGGGGAGGTACGAGCAGTACTTC. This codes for CASSFSGRYEQYF.

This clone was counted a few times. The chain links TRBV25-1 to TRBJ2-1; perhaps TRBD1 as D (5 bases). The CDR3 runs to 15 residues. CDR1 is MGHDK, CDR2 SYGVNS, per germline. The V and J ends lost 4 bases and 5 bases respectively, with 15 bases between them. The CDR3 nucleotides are TGTGCCAGCAGTGCAGCTGGACATGGGAACAATGAGCAGTTCTTC. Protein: CASSAAGHGNNEQFF.

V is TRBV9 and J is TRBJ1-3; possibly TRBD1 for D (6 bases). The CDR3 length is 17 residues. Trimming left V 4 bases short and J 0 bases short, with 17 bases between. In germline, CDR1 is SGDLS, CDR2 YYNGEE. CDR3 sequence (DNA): TGTGCCAGCAGCCCACTCCAAAGGGGGTTCTCTGGAAACACCATATATTTT. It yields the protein CASSPLQRGFSGNTIYF.

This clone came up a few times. DNA of the CDR3: TGCGCCAGCAAGGGAGGGGCAGCCCAAGAGACCCAGTACTTC. This gives the protein CASKGGAAQETQYF. V and J are TRBV5-1 and TRBJ2-5; 7 nucleotides line up with TRBD2. This CDR3 spans 14 amino acids. Germline values: CDR1 SGHRS, CDR2 YFSETQ. The trim removed 6 bases at V and 1 base at J, leaving 6 bases unmatched.